This TCR beta chain was profiled in a study of blood T cell repertoires in COVID-19. About the study: T cells, B-cell-depleted T cells, or PBMCs provided the cDNA or gDNA that served as material.

The CDR3 sequence is 15 residues long. From germline, CDR1 is SGHVS and CDR2 FQNEAQ. V was pared by 5 bases and J by 4 bases, with 17 bases between. TCRdb keeps only in-frame clones here, not all; method: immunoSEQ multiplex PCR. The table lists 380,000 or so clones, 88% of them singletons. Which cohort a participant joined came from the clinical history participants gave. The J gene is TRBJ1-2, the V gene TRBV7-8; D might be TRBD1 (6 bases). Sequencing was carried out using PBMCs or T cells enriched from blood (not recorded which). The source is a woman aged 25 to 39 with acute COVID-19. The CDR3: CASSADRQVLYGYTF. Written as DNA, the CDR3 is TGTGCCAGCAGCGCCGATCGACAGGTCCTCTATGGCTACACCTTC.